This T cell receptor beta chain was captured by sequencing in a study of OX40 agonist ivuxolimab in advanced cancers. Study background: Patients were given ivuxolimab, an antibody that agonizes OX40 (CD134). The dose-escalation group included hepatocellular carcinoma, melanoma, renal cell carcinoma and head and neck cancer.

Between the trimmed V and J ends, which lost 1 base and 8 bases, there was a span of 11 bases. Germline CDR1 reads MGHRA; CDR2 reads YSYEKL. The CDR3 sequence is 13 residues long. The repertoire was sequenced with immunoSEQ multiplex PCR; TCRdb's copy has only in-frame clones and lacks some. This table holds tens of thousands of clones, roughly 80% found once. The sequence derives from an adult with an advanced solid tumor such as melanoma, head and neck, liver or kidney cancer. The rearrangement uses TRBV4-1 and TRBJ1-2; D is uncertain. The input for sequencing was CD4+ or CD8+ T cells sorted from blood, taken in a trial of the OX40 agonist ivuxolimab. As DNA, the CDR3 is TGCGCCAGCAGCCAAGTTAGCTCTGGGGGCTACACCTTC. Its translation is CASSQVSSGGYTF.